This T cell receptor (beta chain) was found in a study of circulating and synovial CD4+ cells in juvenile arthritis (dated by TCRdb to the mid-2010s). Regarding the complete study: TCRbeta CDR3 repertoires of circulating HLA-DR+ CD4 T cells, bulk blood CD4 T cells and synovial CD4 T cells were compared within each patient. Repertoire sequencing was performed with the aim of confirming enrichment of synovial clonotypes in a circulating synovial-like CD4 T cell subset. The full study reports these points: Synovial and circulating pathogenic-like lymphocyte repertoires were less diverse than bulk blood CD4 repertoires, with some CPL samples as oligoclonal as synovium. Circulating pathogenic-like lymphocytes were found to cluster with synovial T cells, and a substantially higher fraction of CDR3 sequences was shared with synovium by circulating pathogenic-like lymphocytes than by bulk blood. The difference between circulating pathogenic-like lymphocytes and bulk blood T cells was not detected by traditional Vbeta family usage analysis. Because CPL samples and bulk blood CD4 samples differed in T cell genome counts by at least an order of magnitude, sample-size effects were addressed. Since overlap with synovium went up as sequencing depth increased, the measured fractions of shared clonotypes likely underestimated the full repertoire overlap.

On this clone itself: This clone's antigen is unknown. No base qualities exist here, and no much larger clone lies one base off it.

V has 3 bases trimmed and J has 6 bases trimmed; junction bases matching no gene number 9. For CDR1 and CDR2, the germline V gene lists SNHLY and FYNNEI. Including the terminal cysteine and phenylalanine, the CDR3 comprises 16 residues. Only the CDR3 part of the read is kept: 48 bases, read in frame from the first base. The sequenced samples were obtained from patients with active juvenile idiopathic arthritis. Cells were sorted right after thawing, and dead cells were excluded with Live/Dead Fixable Near-IR Stain. Libraries came from the immunoSEQ multiplex PCR assay. An external provider carried out the TCRbeta CDR3 sequencing as a commercial service. Turning to the authors' computational methods: Productive nucleotide sequences and amino acid sequences obtained through in silico translation were used in the analyses. To equalise sample size, diversity was assessed as Renyi entropy across alpha values by taking the median of 200 repeated subsamples. The distance between each pair of repertoires was calculated as one minus the Chao-modified Jaccard index, which corrects for under-sampling, and this distance was used for clustering. Frequency-weighted overlap with synovial clonotypes was calculated over 200 sample sizes with 200 draws without replacement at each size, and the overlap was reported at the size of the smaller sample. The table was pulled from immuneACCESS by TCRdb, which kept in-frame rearrangements only. Such tables lose some clones; where checked, under half of the loss comes from unresolved V genes, and the rest has no known cause. Clone size and the V and J calls come from that table; the DNA yielded D and trimming. The table for this sample lists more than 13,000 clones; over 70% of them were counted only once. The leading ten clones occupy approximately 3.6% of the sample.

Sequencing was done on a sample of CD4+ T cells from synovial fluid. The sequence joins TRBV2 to TRBJ1-5, with TRBD1 matching 9 junction bases. The origin of this receptor is a human patient with juvenile idiopathic arthritis. Some clones in this sample may be carry-over from other donors' samples. The nucleotide sequence reads as follows: TGTGCCAGCAGTGACCGCCTACAGGGGGCAGGTCAGCCCCAGCATTTT. It is translated as CASSDRLQGAGQPQHF.